The entry below describes one T cell receptor beta chain. Ten or more counts support this clonotype. The clone's antigen remains unknown. Qualities for individual bases were not recorded, and no much larger clone is one base off. The sample originates from a study of T cell repertoires in cytomegalovirus infection (dated 2019 in TCRdb). Regarding the research as a whole: The HLA type of each donor mattered for the analysis, because public TCR beta signatures pointed to carriage of CMV infection along with the matching HLA type.

The run used an Illumina HiSeq 1500. The raw public data were reprocessed by TCRdb itself: fastp quality trimming at Q25, MiXCR clonotype calling, in-frame beta chains only. Every distinct CDR3 protein forms one entry, paired with its most common genes and DNA. The sample has around 230,000 distinct CDR3 sequences on record, 6.5% of them singletons. About 6.3% of the sample is in the top ten clones. Reading from cysteine to phenylalanine, the CDR3 counts 15 amino acids. The kept DNA is CDR3 alone, 45 bases in frame from the first base. The germline V gene sets CDR1 to SGHTA and CDR2 to FQGNSA. V is clipped by 2 bases and J by 7 bases, and the sequence between their germline boundaries is 15 bases long. Results the study describes overall, beyond this receptor: The ex vivo response was dominated by HLA-C-restricted CMV-specific TCR beta clonotypes, which also provided the single most frequent clonotype in two of eight donors. In both this cohort and an independent roughly 350-donor cohort, the cumulative frequency of public TCR beta family members distinguished carriers of CMV infection plus the relevant HLA type.

This chain is built from TRBV7-2 and TRBJ2-1; no D gene call is confident. Sequences were obtained from PBMCs. The receptor's source is a human donor in good health (CMV status not recorded). Some clones in this sample may be carry-over from other donors' samples. Here is the DNA: TGTGCCAGCAGCTTAAGGGCCGTCACGCAGAATGAGCAGTTCTTC. It specifies CASSLRAVTQNEQFF.